The rows below give T cell receptor beta chains drawn from one sample of a study of T cell responses to AZD1222 COVID-19 vaccine. Some clones are missing from TCRdb's copy, which holds only in-frame ones; the method was immunoSEQ multiplex PCR. The sample contains some 65,000 clones, around 79% of which appear only once. The material sequenced was peripheral blood, taken on day 0 of MenACWY control vaccination. These receptor sequences come from an adult in good health. The CDR3 runs from the conserved cysteine through the conserved F or W. The order of the fields is J gene, V gene, D gene, CDR3 protein. D genes are given only for firm matches.

TRBJ1-4 | TRBV15 | - | CATSRADRLAEKLFF
TRBJ1-6 | TRBV6-5 | - | CASSNQGSYNSPLHF
TRBJ2-1 | TRBV7-3 | - | CASSSLGVNEQFF
TRBJ1-5 | TRBV2 | - | CASSAGAGANQPQHF
TRBJ1-4 | TRBV7-9 | - | CASSPGIGWEKLFF
TRBJ1-4 | TRBV5-1 | - | CASSPSDSPNEKLFF
TRBJ1-1 | TRBV13 | - | CASSLWGTEAFF
TRBJ2-1 | TRBV5-4 | TRBD2 | CASSLASGTPNEQFF
TRBJ1-5 | TRBV3-1/TRBV3-2 | - | CASSPNRDQPQHF
TRBJ2-1 | TRBV19 | - | CASSIGLHNEQFF
TRBJ2-5 | TRBV29-1 | - | CSVDQETQYF
TRBJ1-4 | TRBV2 | - | CASRRATNEKLFF
TRBJ2-1 | TRBV7-7 | TRBD2 | CASSSLLDGPGLAAQFF
TRBJ1-3 | TRBV7-6 | - | CASSLSGTGNTIYF
TRBJ2-3 | TRBV10-3 | - | CAISESRGSTDTQYF
TRBJ1-2 | TRBV28 | - | CASSLDANYGYTF
TRBJ2-1 | TRBV30 | TRBD1 | CAWSRQGGIDEQFF
TRBJ2-1 | TRBV7-4 | TRBD2 | CASSSTSGEIHEQFF
TRBJ2-7 | TRBV5-1 | TRBD2 | CASSLRLAGDYEQYF
TRBJ2-7 | TRBV5-1 | TRBD1 | CASSSPPGQGTEQYF
TRBJ1-3 | TRBV11-2 | - | CASSRQPGGSGNTIYF
TRBJ1-6 | TRBV2 | - | CASSETVTTGSKLEALHF
TRBJ1-5 | TRBV6-1 | TRBD1 | CASSEVTTGGNQPQHF
TRBJ1-1 | TRBV5-1 | TRBD1 | CASSLDRVGGTTEAFF
TRBJ2-3 | TRBV24-1 | - | CATSDPRTSTDTQYF
TRBJ2-6 | TRBV2 | TRBD1 | CAGGQANSGANVLTF
TRBJ2-3 | TRBV10-3 | - | CAISDQGLRDTQYF